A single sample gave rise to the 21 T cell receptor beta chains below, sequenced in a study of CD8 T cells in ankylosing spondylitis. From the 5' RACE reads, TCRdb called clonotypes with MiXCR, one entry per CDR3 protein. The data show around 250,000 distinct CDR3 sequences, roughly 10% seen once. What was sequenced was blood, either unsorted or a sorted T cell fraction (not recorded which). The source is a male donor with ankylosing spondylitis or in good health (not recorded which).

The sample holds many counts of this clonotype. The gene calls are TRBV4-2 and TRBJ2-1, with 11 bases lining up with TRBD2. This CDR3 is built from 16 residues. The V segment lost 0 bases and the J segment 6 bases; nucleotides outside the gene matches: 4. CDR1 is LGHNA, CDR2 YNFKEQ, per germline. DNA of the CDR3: TGTGCCAGCAGCCAAGACTCCGGGACTAGCGGCAATGAGCAGTTCTTC. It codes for CASSQDSGTSGNEQFF.

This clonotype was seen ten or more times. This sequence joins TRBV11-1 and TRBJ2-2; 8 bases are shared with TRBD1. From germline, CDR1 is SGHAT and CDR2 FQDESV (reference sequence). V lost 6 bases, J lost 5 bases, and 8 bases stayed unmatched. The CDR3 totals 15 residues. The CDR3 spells CASRLDRVGTGELFF. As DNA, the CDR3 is TGTGCCAGCAGACTGGACAGGGTAGGAACCGGGGAGCTGTTTTTT.

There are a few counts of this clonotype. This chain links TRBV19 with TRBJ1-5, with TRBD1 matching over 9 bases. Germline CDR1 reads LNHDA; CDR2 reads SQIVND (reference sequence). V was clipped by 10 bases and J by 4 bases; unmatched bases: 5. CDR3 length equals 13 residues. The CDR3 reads CATEGQGNQPQHF. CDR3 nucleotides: TGTGCCACCGAAGGACAGGGGAATCAGCCCCAGCATTTT.

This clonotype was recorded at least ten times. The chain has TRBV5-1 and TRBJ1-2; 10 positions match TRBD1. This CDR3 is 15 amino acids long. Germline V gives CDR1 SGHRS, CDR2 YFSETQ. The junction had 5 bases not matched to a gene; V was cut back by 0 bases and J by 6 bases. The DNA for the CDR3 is TGCGCCAGCAGCTTGGTAACCGGGACAGGGGATGGCTACACCTTC. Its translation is CASSLVTGTGDGYTF.

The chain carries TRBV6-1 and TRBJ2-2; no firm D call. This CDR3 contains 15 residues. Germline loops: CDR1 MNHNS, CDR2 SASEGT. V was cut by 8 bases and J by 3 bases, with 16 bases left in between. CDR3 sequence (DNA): TGTGCCAGCGGATCGCGCCAGGAGTACACCGGGGAGCTGTTTTTT. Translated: CASGSRQEYTGELFF.

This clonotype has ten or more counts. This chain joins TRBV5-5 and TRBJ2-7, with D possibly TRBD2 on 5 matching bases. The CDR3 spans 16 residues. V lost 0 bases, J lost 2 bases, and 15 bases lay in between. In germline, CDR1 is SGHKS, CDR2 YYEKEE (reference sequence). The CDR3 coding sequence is TGTGCCAGCAGCTTGGACGGGGTTGGCACAACCTACGAGCAGTACTTC. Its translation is CASSLDGVGTTYEQYF.

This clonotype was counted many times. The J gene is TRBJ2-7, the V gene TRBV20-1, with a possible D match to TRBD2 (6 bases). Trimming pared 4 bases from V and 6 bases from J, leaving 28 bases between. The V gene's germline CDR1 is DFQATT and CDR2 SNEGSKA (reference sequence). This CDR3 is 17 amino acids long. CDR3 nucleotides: TGCAGTGCTACCTACTACACCGGGAGTCTCCTCCCCTCCGAGCAGTACTTC. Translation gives CSATYYTGSLLPSEQYF.

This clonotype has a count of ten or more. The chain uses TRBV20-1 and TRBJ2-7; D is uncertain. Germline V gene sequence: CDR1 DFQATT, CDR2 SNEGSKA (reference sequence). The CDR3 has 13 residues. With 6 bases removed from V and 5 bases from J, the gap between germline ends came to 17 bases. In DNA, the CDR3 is TGCAGTGCCGAGACCACCGGGCGGAACGAGCAGTACTTC. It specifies CSAETTGRNEQYF.

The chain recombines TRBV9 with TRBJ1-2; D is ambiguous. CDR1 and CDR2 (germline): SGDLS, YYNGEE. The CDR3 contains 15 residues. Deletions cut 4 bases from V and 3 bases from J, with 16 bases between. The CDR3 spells CASSPSEGLYYGYTF. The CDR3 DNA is TGTGCCAGCAGCCCAAGCGAAGGGCTCTACTATGGCTACACCTTC.

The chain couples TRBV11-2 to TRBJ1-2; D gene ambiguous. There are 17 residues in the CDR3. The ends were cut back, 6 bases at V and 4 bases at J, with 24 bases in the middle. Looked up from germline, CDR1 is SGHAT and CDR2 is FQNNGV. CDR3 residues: CASSPLKNSVPRYGYTF. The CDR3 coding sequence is TGTGCCAGCAGTCCCCTAAAGAATTCAGTCCCGCGCTATGGCTACACCTTC.

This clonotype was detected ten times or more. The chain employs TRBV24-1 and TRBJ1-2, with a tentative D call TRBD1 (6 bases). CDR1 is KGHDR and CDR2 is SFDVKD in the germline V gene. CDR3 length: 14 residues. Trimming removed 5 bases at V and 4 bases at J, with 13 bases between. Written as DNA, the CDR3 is TGTGCCACCAGTGGACAGGAAGGATTCTATGGCTACACCTTC. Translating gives CATSGQEGFYGYTF.

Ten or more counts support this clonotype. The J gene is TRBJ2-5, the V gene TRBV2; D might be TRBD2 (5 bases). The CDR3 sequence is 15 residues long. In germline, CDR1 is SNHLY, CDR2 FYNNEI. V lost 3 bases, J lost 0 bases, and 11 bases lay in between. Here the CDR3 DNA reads TGTGCCAGCAGTGATGGCGGGCTCTACCAAGAGACCCAGTACTTC. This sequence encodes CASSDGGLYQETQYF.

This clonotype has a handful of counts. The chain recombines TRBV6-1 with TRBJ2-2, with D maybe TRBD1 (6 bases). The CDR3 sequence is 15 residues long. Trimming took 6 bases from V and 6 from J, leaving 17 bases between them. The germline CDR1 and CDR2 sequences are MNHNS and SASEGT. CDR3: CASRLGAESPGELFF. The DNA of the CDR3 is TGTGCCAGCAGGCTGGGGGCGGAAAGTCCCGGGGAGCTGTTTTTT.

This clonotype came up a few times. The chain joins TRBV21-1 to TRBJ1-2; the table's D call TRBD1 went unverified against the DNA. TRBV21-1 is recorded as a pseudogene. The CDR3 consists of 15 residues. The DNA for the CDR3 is TGTGCCAGCAGCAAAGAGGCAGGGATTAACTATGGCTACACCTTC. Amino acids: CASSKEAGINYGYTF.

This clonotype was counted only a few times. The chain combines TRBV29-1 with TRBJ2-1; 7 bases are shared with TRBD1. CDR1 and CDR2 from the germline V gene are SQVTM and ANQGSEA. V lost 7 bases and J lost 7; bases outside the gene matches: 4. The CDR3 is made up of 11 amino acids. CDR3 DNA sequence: TGCAGCGCTGCACAGGGGAATGAGCAGTTCTTC. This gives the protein CSAAQGNEQFF.

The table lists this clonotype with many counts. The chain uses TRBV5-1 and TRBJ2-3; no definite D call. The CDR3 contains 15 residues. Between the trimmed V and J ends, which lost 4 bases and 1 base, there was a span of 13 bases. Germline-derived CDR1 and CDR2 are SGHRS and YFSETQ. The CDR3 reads CASSGVVSGTDTQYF. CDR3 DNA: TGCGCCAGCAGCGGGGTGGTAAGCGGCACAGATACGCAGTATTTT. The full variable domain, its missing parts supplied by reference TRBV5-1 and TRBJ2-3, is KAGVTQTPRYLIKTRGQQVTLSCSPISGHRSVSWYQQTPGQGLQFLFEYFSETQRNKGNFPGRFSGRQFSNSRSEMNVSTLELGDSALYLCASSGVVSGTDTQYFGPGTRLTVL.

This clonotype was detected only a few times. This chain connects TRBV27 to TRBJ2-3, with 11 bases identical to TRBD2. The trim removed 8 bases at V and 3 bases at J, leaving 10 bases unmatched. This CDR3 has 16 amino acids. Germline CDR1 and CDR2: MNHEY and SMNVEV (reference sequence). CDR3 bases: TGTGCCAGCCATAGCGGGAGGGCCGGCCTAACAGATACGCAGTATTTT. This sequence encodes CASHSGRAGLTDTQYF.

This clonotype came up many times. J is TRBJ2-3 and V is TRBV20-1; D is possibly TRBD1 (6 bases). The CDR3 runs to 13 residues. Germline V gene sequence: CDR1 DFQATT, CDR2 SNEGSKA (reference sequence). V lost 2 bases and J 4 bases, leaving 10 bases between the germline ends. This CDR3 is CSARRQGPDTQYF. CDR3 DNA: TGCAGTGCTAGAAGGCAGGGGCCAGATACGCAGTATTTT.

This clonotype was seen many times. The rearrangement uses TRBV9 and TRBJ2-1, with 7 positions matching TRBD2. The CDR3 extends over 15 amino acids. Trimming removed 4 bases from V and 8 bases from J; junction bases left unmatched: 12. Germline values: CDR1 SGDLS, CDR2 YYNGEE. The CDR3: CASSILAKSLDEQFF. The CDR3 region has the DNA TGTGCCAGCAGCATACTAGCGAAGAGTTTGGATGAGCAGTTCTTC.

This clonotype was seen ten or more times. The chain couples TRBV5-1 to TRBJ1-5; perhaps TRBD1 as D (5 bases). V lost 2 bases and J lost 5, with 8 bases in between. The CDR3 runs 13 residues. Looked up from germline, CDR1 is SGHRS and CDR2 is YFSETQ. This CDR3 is CASSFGGDQPQHF. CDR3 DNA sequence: TGCGCCAGCAGCTTCGGGGGGGATCAGCCCCAGCATTTT.

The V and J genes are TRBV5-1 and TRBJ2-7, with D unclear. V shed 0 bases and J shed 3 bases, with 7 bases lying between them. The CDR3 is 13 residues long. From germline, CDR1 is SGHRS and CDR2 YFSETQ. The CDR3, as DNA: TGCGCCAGCAGCTTGGGAGCAGTCTACGAGCAGTACTTC. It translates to CASSLGAVYEQYF.